This T cell receptor (beta chain) was identified during a study of T cell changes during pregnancy in multiple sclerosis. Generated by immunoSEQ multiplex PCR, the TCRdb table keeps only in-frame clones and is missing some. The sample holds 73,000 or so clones; roughly 90% are singletons and the top ten take more than 8%. Per germline, CDR1 SGHDT and CDR2 YYEEEE. Trimming shortened V by 4 bases and J by 2 bases, and 9 bases separated the two germline ends. The CDR3 contains 13 residues. This receptor was obtained from a female donor in good health, enrolled as a control in a pregnancy study. The chain carries TRBV5-6 and TRBJ1-2; a possible D gene is TRBD1 (6 bases). Material: peripheral blood, obtained after pregnancy. The CDR3 reads CASSQRGNYGYTF. CDR3 sequence (DNA): TGTGCCAGCAGCCAGAGGGGGAACTATGGCTACACCTTC.